This T cell receptor beta chain was recorded in a study of quantifying T cell responses using KT2 cells. Background on the study: RNA was reverse transcribed with TCR alpha and beta constant-region primers. Under optimum conditions, T4 ligation efficiency was estimated at more than 10%. Study outcomes and limitations: KT2 sequence counts showed saturation when very many KT2 cells were spiked in.

The sample is PBMC spiked with counted cells of clone KT2. CDR1 is DFQATT, CDR2 SNEGSKA, per germline (reference sequence). The CDR3 sequence is 13 residues long. Unmatched junction bases numbered 3, after V lost 1 base and J lost 4 bases. There are a few counts of this clonotype. The antigen is not known. An oligo carrying a UMI was ligated to the cDNA 3' end. First-round PCR used approximately 4 cycles and beta primers RC1.1 and RC1.2 covering TRBC1 and TRBC2. MiXCR, run by TCRdb on the UMI-ligation and nested PCR reads, gives a single entry per CDR3 protein. The data contain roughly 38,000 distinct CDR3 sequences, 15% to 20% of them singletons.

This TCR derives from a human donor. The sequenced sample was PBMCs spiked with cells of the T cell clone KT2. The chain uses TRBV20-1 and TRBJ1-2, with TRBD1 matching over 7 bases. CDR3 DNA sequence: TGCAGTGCTAGAGCCGGGACAGCCTATGGCTACACCTTC. Translating gives CSARAGTAYGYTF.